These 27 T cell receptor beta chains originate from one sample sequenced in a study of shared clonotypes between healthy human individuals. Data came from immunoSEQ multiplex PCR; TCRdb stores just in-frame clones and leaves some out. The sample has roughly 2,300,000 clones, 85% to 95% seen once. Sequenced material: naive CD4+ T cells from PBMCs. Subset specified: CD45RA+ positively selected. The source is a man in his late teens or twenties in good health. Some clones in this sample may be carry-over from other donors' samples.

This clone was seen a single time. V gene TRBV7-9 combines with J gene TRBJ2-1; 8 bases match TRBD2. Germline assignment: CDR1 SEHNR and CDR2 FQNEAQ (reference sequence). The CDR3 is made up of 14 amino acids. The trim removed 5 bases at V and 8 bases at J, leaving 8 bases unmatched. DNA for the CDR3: TGTGCCAGCAGCACCCGGGAGGGCCTTGATGAGCAGTTCTTC. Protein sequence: CASSTREGLDEQFF.

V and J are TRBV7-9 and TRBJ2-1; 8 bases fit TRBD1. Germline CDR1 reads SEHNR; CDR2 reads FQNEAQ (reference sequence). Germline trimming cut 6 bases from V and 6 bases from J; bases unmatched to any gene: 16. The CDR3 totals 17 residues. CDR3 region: CASRPRTGWREINEQFF. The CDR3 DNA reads TGTGCCAGCAGACCTCGGACAGGGTGGAGGGAGATCAATGAGCAGTTCTTC.

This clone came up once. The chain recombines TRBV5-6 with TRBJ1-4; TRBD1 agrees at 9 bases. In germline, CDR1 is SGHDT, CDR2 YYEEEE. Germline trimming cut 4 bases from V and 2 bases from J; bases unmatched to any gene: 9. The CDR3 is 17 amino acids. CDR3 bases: TGTGCCAGCAGCATAGGACAGGGGATTGTGACTAATGAAAAACTGTTTTTT. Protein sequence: CASSIGQGIVTNEKLFF.

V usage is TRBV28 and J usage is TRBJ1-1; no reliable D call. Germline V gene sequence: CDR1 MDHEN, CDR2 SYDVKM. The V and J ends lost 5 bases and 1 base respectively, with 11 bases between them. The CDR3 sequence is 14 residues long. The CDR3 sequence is CASSGPFRNTEAFF. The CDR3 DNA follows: TGTGCCAGCAGTGGCCCTTTTAGGAACACTGAAGCTTTCTTT.

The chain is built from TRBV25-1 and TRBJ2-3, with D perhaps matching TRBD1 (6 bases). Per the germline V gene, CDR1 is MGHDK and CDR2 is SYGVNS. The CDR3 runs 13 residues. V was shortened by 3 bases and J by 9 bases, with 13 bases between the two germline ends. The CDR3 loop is CASSDRTGWTQYF. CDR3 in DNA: TGTGCCAGCAGTGATCGCACAGGGTGGACGCAGTATTTT.

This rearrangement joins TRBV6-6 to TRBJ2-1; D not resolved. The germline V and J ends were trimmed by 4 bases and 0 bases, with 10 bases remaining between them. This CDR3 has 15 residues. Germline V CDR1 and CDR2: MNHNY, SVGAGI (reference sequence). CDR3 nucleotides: TGTGCCAGCAGTTTAAGCCCGGGCTCCTACAATGAGCAGTTCTTC. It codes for CASSLSPGSYNEQFF.

CDR3 residues: CASSLGGKVSYEQYF. The CDR3 coding sequence is TGTGCCAGCAGTTTAGGAGGGAAAGTGTCCTACGAGCAGTACTTC. This chain connects TRBV28 to TRBJ2-7; D might be TRBD2 (6 bases). The CDR3 has 15 residues. CDR1 MDHEN and CDR2 SYDVKM come from the germline V gene. The V end lost 2 bases, the J end lost 1 base, and 12 bases lay between the germline ends.

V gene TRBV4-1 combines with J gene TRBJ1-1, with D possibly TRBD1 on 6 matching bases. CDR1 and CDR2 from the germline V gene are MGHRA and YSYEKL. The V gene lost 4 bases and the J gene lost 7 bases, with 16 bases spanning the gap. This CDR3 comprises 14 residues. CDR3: CASSRGGNALEAFF. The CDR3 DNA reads TGCGCCAGCAGCCGAGGGGGTAACGCCCTTGAAGCTTTCTTT.

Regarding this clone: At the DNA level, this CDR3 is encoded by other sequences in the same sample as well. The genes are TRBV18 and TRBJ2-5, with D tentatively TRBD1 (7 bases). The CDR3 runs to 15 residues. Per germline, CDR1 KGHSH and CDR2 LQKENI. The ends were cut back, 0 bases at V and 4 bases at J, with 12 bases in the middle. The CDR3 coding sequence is TGTGCCAGCTCACCACCGGGTCAGGGGGGAGAGACCCAGTACTTC. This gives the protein CASSPPGQGGETQYF.

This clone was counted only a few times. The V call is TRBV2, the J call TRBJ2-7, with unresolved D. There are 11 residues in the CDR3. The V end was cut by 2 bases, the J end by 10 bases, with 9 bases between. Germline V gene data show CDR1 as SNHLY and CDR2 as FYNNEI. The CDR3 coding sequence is TGTGCCAGCAGTGAATCGGTGAAACAGTACTTC. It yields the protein CASSESVKQYF.

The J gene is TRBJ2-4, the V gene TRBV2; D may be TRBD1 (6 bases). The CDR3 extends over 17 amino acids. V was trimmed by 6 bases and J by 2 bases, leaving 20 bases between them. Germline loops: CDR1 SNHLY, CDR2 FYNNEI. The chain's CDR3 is CASRGGRQPLSKNIQYF. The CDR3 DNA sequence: TGTGCCAGCAGAGGGGGACGACAACCGCTATCCAAAAACATTCAGTACTTC.

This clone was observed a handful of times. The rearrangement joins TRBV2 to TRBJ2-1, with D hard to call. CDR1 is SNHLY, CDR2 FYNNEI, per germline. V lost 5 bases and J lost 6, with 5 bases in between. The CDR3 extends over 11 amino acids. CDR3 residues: CASSPSNEQFF. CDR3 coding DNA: TGTGCCAGCAGTCCGAGCAATGAGCAGTTCTTC.

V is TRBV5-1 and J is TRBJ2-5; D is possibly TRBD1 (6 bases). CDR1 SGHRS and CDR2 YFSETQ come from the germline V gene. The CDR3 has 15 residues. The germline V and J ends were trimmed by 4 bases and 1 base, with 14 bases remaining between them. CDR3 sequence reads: CASSMGQYVQETQYF. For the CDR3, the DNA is TGCGCCAGCAGCATGGGACAATACGTCCAAGAGACCCAGTACTTC.

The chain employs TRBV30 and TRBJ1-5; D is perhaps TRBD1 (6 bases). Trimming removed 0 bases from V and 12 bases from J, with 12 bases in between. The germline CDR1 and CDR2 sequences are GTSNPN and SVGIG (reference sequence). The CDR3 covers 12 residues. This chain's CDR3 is CAWSVQGQDQHF. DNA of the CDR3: TGTGCCTGGAGTGTACAGGGTCAGGACCAGCATTTT.

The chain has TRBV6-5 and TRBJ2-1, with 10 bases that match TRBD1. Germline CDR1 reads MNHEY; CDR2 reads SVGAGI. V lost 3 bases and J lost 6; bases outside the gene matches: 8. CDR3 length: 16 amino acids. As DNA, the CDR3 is TGTGCCAGCAGTTATCCCTCCGGGACAGGGGTCAATGAGCAGTTCTTC. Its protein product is CASSYPSGTGVNEQFF.

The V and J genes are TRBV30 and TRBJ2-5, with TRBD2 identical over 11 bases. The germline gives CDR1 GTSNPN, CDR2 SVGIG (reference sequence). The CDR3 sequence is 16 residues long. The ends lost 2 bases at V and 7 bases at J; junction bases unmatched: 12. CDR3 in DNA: TGTGCCTGGAGTTCCGTAGCGGGGGGGTACCTCGTGACCCAGTACTTC. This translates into CAWSSVAGGYLVTQYF.

CDR3 nucleotides: TGCGCCAGCAGCTTGGGAGGGGACCAGTTCTTC. It specifies CASSLGGDQFF. J is TRBJ2-1 and V is TRBV5-1; D is perhaps TRBD1 or TRBD2 (5 bases each). V shed 0 bases and J shed 13 bases, with 8 bases lying between them. The CDR3 totals 11 residues. Germline assignment: CDR1 SGHRS and CDR2 YFSETQ.

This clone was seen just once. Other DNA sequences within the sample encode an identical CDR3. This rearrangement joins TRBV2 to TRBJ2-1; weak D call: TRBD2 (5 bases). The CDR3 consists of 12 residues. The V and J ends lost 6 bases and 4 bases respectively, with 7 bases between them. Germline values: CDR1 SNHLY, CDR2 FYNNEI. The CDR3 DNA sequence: TGTGCCAGCAGGGGAGATTACAATGAGCAGTTCTTC. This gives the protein CASRGDYNEQFF.

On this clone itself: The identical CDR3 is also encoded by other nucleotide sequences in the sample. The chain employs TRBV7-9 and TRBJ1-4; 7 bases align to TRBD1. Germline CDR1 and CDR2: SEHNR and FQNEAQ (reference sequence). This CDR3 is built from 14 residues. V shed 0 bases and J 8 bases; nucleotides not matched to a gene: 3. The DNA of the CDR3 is TGTGCCAGCAGCTTAGCAGGGGGCCGCGAAAAACTGTTTTTT. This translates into CASSLAGGREKLFF.

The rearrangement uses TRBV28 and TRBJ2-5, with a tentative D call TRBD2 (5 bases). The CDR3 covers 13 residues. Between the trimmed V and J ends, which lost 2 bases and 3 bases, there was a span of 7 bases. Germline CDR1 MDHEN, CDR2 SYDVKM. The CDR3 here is CASSLPGKETQYF. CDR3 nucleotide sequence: TGTGCCAGCAGTTTACCCGGGAAAGAGACCCAGTACTTC.

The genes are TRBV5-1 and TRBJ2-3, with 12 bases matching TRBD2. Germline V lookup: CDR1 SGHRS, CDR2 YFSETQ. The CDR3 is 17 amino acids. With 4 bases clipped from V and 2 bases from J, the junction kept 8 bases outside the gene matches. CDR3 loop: CASSPQLAGGFTDTQYF. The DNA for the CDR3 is TGCGCCAGCAGCCCCCAACTAGCGGGGGGATTCACAGATACGCAGTATTTT.

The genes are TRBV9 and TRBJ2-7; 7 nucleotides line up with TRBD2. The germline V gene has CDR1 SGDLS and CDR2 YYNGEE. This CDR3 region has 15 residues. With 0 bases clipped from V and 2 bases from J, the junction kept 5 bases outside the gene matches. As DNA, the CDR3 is TGTGCCAGCAGCGTAGCCGCTAGCGGAGCCTACGAGCAGTACTTC. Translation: CASSVAASGAYEQYF.

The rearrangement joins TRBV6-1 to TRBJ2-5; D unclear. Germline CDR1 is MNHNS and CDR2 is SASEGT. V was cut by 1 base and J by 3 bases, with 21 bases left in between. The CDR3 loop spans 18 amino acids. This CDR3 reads CASSEVVYPLNFEETQYF. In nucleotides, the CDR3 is TGTGCCAGCAGTGAAGTGGTGTACCCCCTAAATTTTGAAGAGACCCAGTACTTC.

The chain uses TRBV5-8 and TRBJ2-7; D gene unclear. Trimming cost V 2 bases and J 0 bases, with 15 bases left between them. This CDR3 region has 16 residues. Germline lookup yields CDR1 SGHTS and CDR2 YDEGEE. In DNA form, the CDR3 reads TGTGCCAGCAGCTTTTTGTTTCTTCTAAGCTCCTACGAGCAGTACTTC. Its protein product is CASSFLFLLSSYEQYF.

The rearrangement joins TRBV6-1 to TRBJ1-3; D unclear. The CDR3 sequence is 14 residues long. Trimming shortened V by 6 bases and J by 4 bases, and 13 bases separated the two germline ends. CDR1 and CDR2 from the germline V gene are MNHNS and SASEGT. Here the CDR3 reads CASRPMGSGNTIYF. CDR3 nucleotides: TGTGCCAGCAGACCAATGGGGTCCGGAAACACCATATATTTT.

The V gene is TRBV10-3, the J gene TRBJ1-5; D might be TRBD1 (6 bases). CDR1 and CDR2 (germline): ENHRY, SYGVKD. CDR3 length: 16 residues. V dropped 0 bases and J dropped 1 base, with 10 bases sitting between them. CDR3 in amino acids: CAISESRGSSNQPQHF. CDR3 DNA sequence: TGTGCCATCAGTGAGTCGAGGGGGTCAAGCAATCAGCCCCAGCATTTT.

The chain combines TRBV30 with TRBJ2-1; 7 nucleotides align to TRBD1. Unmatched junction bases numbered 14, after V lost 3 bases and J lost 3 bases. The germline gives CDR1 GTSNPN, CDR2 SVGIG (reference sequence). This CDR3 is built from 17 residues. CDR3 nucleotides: TGTGCCTGGAGCTCTGACCGAACCGGGACAGTCTACAATGAGCAGTTCTTC. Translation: CAWSSDRTGTVYNEQFF.